The present TCR beta chain was sequenced within a study of shared clonotypes between healthy human individuals. Study observations and caveats: With few donors, the genetic and exposure-history diversity represented was limited.

CDR3 length equals 15 residues. V lost 6 bases and J lost 4; bases outside the gene matches: 5. From germline, CDR1 is MNHNS and CDR2 SASEGT. The deep-level immunoSEQ assay was used. Method: immunoSEQ multiplex PCR; TCRdb's copy keeps in-frame clones and lacks some. Seen here are about 510,000 clones, 75% to 80% observed once, and the top ten hold approximately 12%. Turning to this clone: Its antigen is undetermined.

The clonotype was recovered from a woman aged 40-49 years in good health. Some clones in this sample may be carry-over from other donors' samples. The rearrangement links TRBV6-1 to TRBJ2-3; TRBD2 matches at 12 bases. Sequenced material: PBMCs. CDR3 DNA: TGTGCCAGCAGCGGACTAGCGGGGAGCGCAGATACGCAGTATTTT. Encoded protein: CASSGLAGSADTQYF.